One and the same sample provided the 8 T cell receptor beta chains below, sequenced in a study of blood T cells in healthy people across ages. Alongside a J-beta primer mix, a sample-barcoded 5' primer served in a second PCR lasting roughly 6 to 11 cycles. TCRdb re-derived calls from the 5' RACE reads in MiXCR, one entry per CDR3 protein. The repertoire has about 1.1 million distinct CDR3 sequences, more than 30% of them found once; the top ten carry around 12%. The sequenced sample was blood. These receptors were collected from a man between 18 and 29 years old in good health.

This clonotype appeared a few times. The CDR3 nucleotides are TGTGCCAGCAGCTCAACGGGGGTTAGTGGCTACACCTTC. It encodes CASSSTGVSGYTF. The V call is TRBV7-9, the J call TRBJ1-2, with D possibly TRBD1 on 5 matching bases. From germline, CDR1 is SEHNR and CDR2 FQNEAQ (reference sequence). Trimming cost V 4 bases and J 7 bases, with 13 bases left between them. The CDR3 has 13 residues.

The V gene is TRBV6-2 or TRBV6-3, the J gene TRBJ2-5; D uncertain. The CDR3 loop spans 14 amino acids. V lost 0 bases and J lost 5, with 10 bases in between. The V gene's germline CDR1 is MNHEY and CDR2 SVGEGT. Here the CDR3 reads CASSYSRIRETQYF. For the CDR3, the DNA is TGTGCCAGCAGTTACTCGAGAATTAGGGAGACCCAGTACTTC.

This chain uses TRBV7-8 with TRBJ2-1, with TRBD2 matching 11 bases. The length of the CDR3 is 18 residues. V lost 2 bases and J lost 5; bases outside the gene matches: 11. From germline, CDR1 is SGHVS and CDR2 FQNEAQ. CDR3: CASSLKRVGLAGDNEQFF. CDR3 nucleotides: TGTGCCAGCAGCTTAAAGCGGGTCGGACTAGCGGGTGACAATGAGCAGTTCTTC.

As for this clonotype: Since no conserved phenylalanine or tryptophan closes the CDR3, a read error is the likely cause. The chain uses TRBV2 and TRBJ2-3; TRBD1 matches at 7 bases. The CDR3 length is 15 residues. V shed 8 bases, J shed 4 bases, and the junction held 12 bases outside the gene matches. Germline CDR1 SNHLY, CDR2 FYNNEI. This CDR3 is CASSLIGQGADTQYV. CDR3 DNA: TGTGCCAGCTCGCTCATCGGGCAGGGGGCAGATACGCAGTATGTT.

In this sample, this clonotype turned up a few times. The rearrangement uses TRBV27 and TRBJ1-4; TRBD1 agrees at 8 bases. The CDR3 is 16 residues long. V dropped 0 bases and J dropped 7; count of bases not matched to a gene: 7. The germline gives CDR1 MNHEY, CDR2 SMNVEV (reference sequence). CDR3 region: CASSLSSGGWVEKLFF. CDR3 nucleotide sequence: TGTGCCAGCAGTTTATCGTCAGGGGGCTGGGTTGAAAAACTGTTTTTT.

This clonotype appeared a few times. This chain joins TRBV4-3 and TRBJ2-3, with D maybe TRBD2 (6 bases). The germline V gene has CDR1 LGHNA and CDR2 YSLEER. CDR3 length: 17 amino acids. V lost 0 bases to trimming and J lost 1 base, with 14 bases between them. The CDR3 protein is CASSQDSGVEGTDTQYF. DNA for the CDR3: TGCGCCAGCAGCCAAGATAGCGGAGTCGAGGGCACAGATACGCAGTATTTT.

V is TRBV29-1 and J is TRBJ1-5, with D uncertain. In germline, CDR1 is SQVTM, CDR2 ANQGSEA. The V gene lost 1 base and the J gene lost 0 bases, with 13 bases spanning the gap. CDR3 length: 16 residues. The CDR3 is CSVEGSEGSSNQPQHF. DNA of the CDR3: TGCAGCGTTGAAGGTTCGGAGGGAAGTAGCAATCAGCCCCAGCATTTT.

The table lists this clonotype with many counts. The chain is built from TRBV20-1 and TRBJ2-3; D perhaps matches TRBD2 (6 bases). Trimming left V 3 bases short and J 3 bases short, with 7 bases between. The CDR3 has 12 residues. The germline V gene has CDR1 DFQATT and CDR2 SNEGSKA (reference sequence). The CDR3 DNA reads TGCAGTGCTAGGGGGGGTACAGATACGCAGTATTTT. Translated: CSARGGTDTQYF.